The 10 T cell receptor beta chains in this list originate from one sample, sequenced in a study of early T cells in non-severe SARS-CoV-2 infection. TCRdb called the 5' RACE reads again in MiXCR, with one record for every CDR3 protein. Counted here are under 65,000 distinct CDR3 sequences, 13% occurring once; the ten biggest clones make up about 9.3%. The material was whole blood, obtained at baseline. The receptors shown here come from an adult who was a healthcare worker with PCR-confirmed SARS-CoV-2 infection or an uninfected control (not recorded which).

This rearrangement joins TRBV14 to TRBJ2-7; D perhaps matches TRBD1 (5 bases). V lost 4 bases, J lost 0 bases, and 10 bases lay in between. Per the germline V gene, CDR1 is SGHDN and CDR2 is FVKESK. The CDR3 extends over 14 amino acids. The CDR3 DNA reads TGTGCCAGCAGCCCGCTGGGGCCCTCCTACGAGCAGTACTTC. Protein sequence: CASSPLGPSYEQYF.

The chain combines TRBV6-6 with TRBJ1-2, with 9 bases aligning to TRBD1. CDR1 and CDR2 from the germline V gene are MNHNY and SVGAGI (reference sequence). Germline trimming cut 5 bases from V and 8 bases from J; bases unmatched to any gene: 15. The length of the CDR3 is 16 residues. The CDR3 region is CASSPGTGITYEGYTF. The CDR3 region has the DNA TGTGCCAGCAGTCCCGGGACAGGGATTACCTATGAGGGCTACACCTTC.

This clonotype was seen more than once but under ten times. The V call is TRBV6-2 or TRBV6-3, the J call TRBJ1-3; D is ambiguous. Germline V gene sequence: CDR1 MNHEY, CDR2 SVGEGT. The V and J ends lost 2 bases and 0 bases respectively, with 2 bases between them. The CDR3 spans 13 residues. CDR3 protein: CASSYVSGNTIYF. CDR3 DNA sequence: TGTGCCAGCAGTTACGTCTCTGGAAACACCATATATTTT.

This clonotype was counted only a few times. The chain links TRBV12-3 or TRBV12-4 to TRBJ1-5, with D perhaps TRBD1 (6 bases). Deletions cut 8 bases from V and 4 bases from J, with 9 bases between. The CDR3 loop spans 12 amino acids. CDR3 nucleotides: TGTGCCAGCCTGAGGGGGAATCAGCCCCAGCATTTT. Amino acids: CASLRGNQPQHF.

There are many counts of this clonotype. The chain has TRBV20-1 and TRBJ2-1, with a weak D call TRBD2 (6 bases). V shed 6 bases and J shed 11 bases, with 23 bases lying between them. Germline V CDR1 and CDR2: DFQATT, SNEGSKA (reference sequence). The CDR3 sequence is 14 residues long. This CDR3 reads CSAPQPWDWNQQFF. For the CDR3, the DNA is TGCAGTGCCCCCCAGCCTTGGGACTGGAATCAGCAGTTCTTC.

The rearrangement uses TRBV7-2 and TRBJ2-2, with D possibly TRBD1 on 5 matching bases. The CDR3 is 15 amino acids. Trimming pared 5 bases from V and 1 base from J, leaving 11 bases between. Germline CDR1 reads SGHTA; CDR2 reads FQGNSA. The DNA of the CDR3 is TGTGCCAGCAGCCCGGACATTCTGAACACCGGGGAGCTGTTTTTT. It is translated as CASSPDILNTGELFF.

V usage is TRBV4-1 and J usage is TRBJ2-7; D may be TRBD1 (5 bases). Germline CDR1 reads MGHRA; CDR2 reads YSYEKL. The CDR3 totals 14 residues. The V and J ends lost 0 bases and 4 bases respectively, with 10 bases between them. CDR3 in DNA: TGCGCCAGCAGCCAAGAGCAGGGCGGATACGAGCAGTACTTC. Translation gives CASSQEQGGYEQYF.

This clonotype was recorded at least ten times. The chain has TRBV9 and TRBJ2-2; TRBD2 matches at 12 bases. This CDR3 contains 15 residues. The germline gives CDR1 SGDLS, CDR2 YYNGEE. J lost 7 bases, V lost 4 bases, and 5 bases had no gene match. This CDR3 is CASSRLAGEIGELFF. In nucleotides, the CDR3 is TGTGCCAGCAGCAGACTAGCGGGAGAGATCGGGGAGCTGTTTTTT.

This clonotype has at least ten counts. V and J are TRBV9 and TRBJ2-1; TRBD1 matches at 8 bases. The length of the CDR3 is 17 residues. The V segment lost 0 bases and the J segment 6 bases; nucleotides outside the gene matches: 11. Germline V lookup: CDR1 SGDLS, CDR2 YYNGEE. As DNA, the CDR3 is TGTGCCAGCAGCGTAGCTCGTACAGGACAGGGCCTCAATGAGCAGTTCTTC. Translated: CASSVARTGQGLNEQFF.

This clonotype was counted ten times or more. The chain is built from TRBV19 and TRBJ2-3; TRBD2 might be the D (6 bases). The length of the CDR3 is 14 residues. Trimming left V 2 bases short and J 5 bases short, with 11 bases between. The germline V gene encodes CDR1 LNHDA and CDR2 SQIVND (reference sequence). DNA of the CDR3: TGTGCCAGTAGTATAATCGGGAGTGTAGATACGCAGTATTTT. Amino acids: CASSIIGSVDTQYF.